Reported below is one TCR beta chain. Its antigen is not known. V trimming: 4 bases; J trimming: 0 bases; junction bases outside the gene matches: 14. Germline CDR1 and CDR2: MDHEN and SYDVKM. CDR3 length: 19 residues. PCR was performed using 60 Vbeta and 13 Jbeta primers. TCRdb's table, derived via immunoSEQ multiplex PCR, lists solely in-frame clones and lacks some. The table has about 150,000 clones, about four fifths seen once; the top ten hold about 4.4%. This entry is derived from a study of cytomegalovirus exposure and HLA in healthy donors. General study findings and limits: Later work associated roughly 15,000 TCR beta sequences with HLA alleles at 0.05 false discovery rate. Usually a TCR sequence was rare, but some public TCRs were found in many donors.

The gene calls are TRBV28 and TRBJ2-7; 11 bases are shared with TRBD2. Sequencing was performed on PBMCs. This sequence was found in a man in his thirties or forties in good health. The CDR3 protein is CASSSPLGTSGVSSYEQYF. The CDR3 DNA sequence: TGTGCCAGCAGTTCCCCCCTAGGGACTAGCGGAGTTTCCTCCTACGAGCAGTACTTC.